This paragraph reports one T cell receptor beta chain. Its antigen is still unknown. The CDR3 sequence is 14 residues long. Germline V gene data show CDR1 as LGHNT and CDR2 as FRNRAP. Trimming at V came to 3 bases and at J to 7 bases, leaving 4 bases not matched to a gene. The data were taken from a study of cytomegalovirus exposure and HLA in healthy donors. Broader study findings: Common viral pathogens seemed to be connected with several of the most significant clusters, according to a later analysis. Analyzed later, association rates of TCRs varied across HLA loci, with DRB1 most and HLA-C fewest. Presence/absence analysis assumed near-uniform sequencing depth across donors.

PCR employed 60 Vbeta and 13 Jbeta primers. Generated by immunoSEQ multiplex PCR, the TCRdb table keeps only in-frame clones and is missing some. The data hold about 160,000 clones, with 70% to 90% observed a single time. Donors counted as nominally healthy when sampled, yet unrecorded immune exposures were likely. The sample consisted of PBMCs. The source of this sequence is a man between 18 and 35 years old in good health and CMV-seropositive. This chain uses TRBV12-5 with TRBJ2-2, with 8 bases identical to TRBD1. CDR3 in amino acids: CASGLGQGHGELFF. For the CDR3, the DNA is TGTGCTAGTGGTTTAGGACAGGGCCACGGGGAGCTGTTTTTT.